This TCR beta chain was obtained from a study of cytomegalovirus exposure and HLA in healthy donors. General study findings and limits: Sequencing probably produced one cluster of sequence variants that were highly shared. It was in a later analysis that TCR association rates were seen to vary by HLA locus, highest for DRB1 and lowest for HLA-C. The study assumed roughly uniform donor sequencing depth for presence/absence analyses.

PCR amplification relied on 60 Vbeta primers (plus 13 Jbeta primers). TCRdb's copy holds only in-frame clones and misses some; the assay was immunoSEQ multiplex PCR. The sample carries more than 85,000 clones, approximately 83% recorded once. Concerning this clone itself: Its antigen is undetermined.

Per the germline V gene, CDR1 is MNHEY and CDR2 is SMNVEV (reference sequence). The V end was cut by 2 bases, the J end by 6 bases, with 8 bases between. The CDR3 is made up of 14 amino acids. This TCR came from a man in his forties in good health and CMV-seronegative. The specimen sequenced was PBMCs. The J gene is TRBJ1-6, the V gene TRBV27; no firm D call. The CDR3 loop reads CASSLGGGNSPLHF. The CDR3 region has the DNA TGTGCCAGCAGTTTAGGAGGCGGTAATTCACCCCTCCACTTT.